The rows below give T cell receptor beta chains drawn from one sample of a study of blood T cell repertoires in COVID-19. Sequenced by immunoSEQ multiplex PCR; TCRdb stores in-frame clones only, minus some. The sample holds some 190,000 clones; over 80% are singletons and the top ten take approximately 7.8%. Source material: peripheral blood. These receptors were taken from a woman aged 60 to 75 with COVID-19, enrolled during active disease. CDR3s include the opening cysteine and the closing phenylalanine or tryptophan. The order of the fields is clone size, V gene, J gene, D gene, CDR3 DNA, CDR3 protein. A D gene is named only where the DNA matches it firmly. Only part of the rows carry a size: once, few, many, or a class if the clone is expanded.

clone size: few; V gene: TRBV6-5; J gene: TRBJ2-1; D gene: .; CDR3 DNA: TGTGCCAGTTACGAACCGCGTCTAAGAAATGAGCAGTTCTTC; CDR3 protein: CASYEPRLRNEQFF
clone size: .; V gene: TRBV5-6; J gene: TRBJ1-2; D gene: TRBD1; CDR3 DNA: TGTGCCAGCAGCCAATTGACAGGGGTAGGATATGGCTACACCTTC; CDR3 protein: CASSQLTGVGYGYTF
clone size: .; V gene: TRBV4-3; J gene: TRBJ1-4; D gene: .; CDR3 DNA: TGCGCCAGCAGCCCCCAATACCCTCAGGGGCAGGGGTGGGAAAAACTGTTTTTT; CDR3 protein: CASSPQYPQGQGWEKLFF
clone size: .; V gene: TRBV5-1; J gene: TRBJ1-6; D gene: .; CDR3 DNA: TGCGCCAGCAGCTTGCCGGAGAGCTCCTATAATTCACCCCTCCACTTT; CDR3 protein: CASSLPESSYNSPLHF
clone size: .; V gene: TRBV3-1/TRBV3-2; J gene: TRBJ1-6; D gene: .; CDR3 DNA: TGTGCCAGCAGACTGCAGGGGAGTAATTCACCCCTCCACTTT; CDR3 protein: CASRLQGSNSPLHF
clone size: once; V gene: TRBV5-1; J gene: TRBJ1-5; D gene: .; CDR3 DNA: TGCGCCAGCAGCTTACAGCCTAATCAGCCCCAGCATTTT; CDR3 protein: CASSLQPNQPQHF
clone size: .; V gene: TRBV4-2; J gene: TRBJ2-3; D gene: TRBD2; CDR3 DNA: TGTGCCAGCAGCCGGAGGGTGGCGCAACTAGCGGGAGGAGCAGATACGCAGTATTTT; CDR3 protein: CASSRRVAQLAGGADTQYF
clone size: .; V gene: TRBV6-5; J gene: TRBJ2-3; D gene: TRBD2; CDR3 DNA: TGTGCCAGCAGTTACGCCGGCGGGGCTAGCGGAGGGCAGTATTTT; CDR3 protein: CASSYAGGASGGQYF
clone size: .; V gene: TRBV11-3; J gene: TRBJ1-3; D gene: .; CDR3 DNA: TGTGCCAGCAGCGCCGGGACAACTTCTGGAAACACCATATATTTT; CDR3 protein: CASSAGTTSGNTIYF
clone size: .; V gene: TRBV18; J gene: TRBJ2-1; D gene: .; CDR3 DNA: TGTGCCAGCTCACCACCTTCGAGCTCCTACAATGAGCAGTTCTTC; CDR3 protein: CASSPPSSSYNEQFF
clone size: .; V gene: TRBV29-1; J gene: TRBJ1-2; D gene: .; CDR3 DNA: TGCAGCGTTGATGAGGACAGCGGACCTGCTAACTATGGCTACACCTTC; CDR3 protein: CSVDEDSGPANYGYTF
clone size: .; V gene: TRBV10-3; J gene: TRBJ2-3; D gene: TRBD2; CDR3 DNA: TGTGCCATCACTAGCGGGGGGGCCGGAGATACGCAGTATTTT; CDR3 protein: CAITSGGAGDTQYF
clone size: .; V gene: TRBV7-8; J gene: TRBJ1-4; D gene: .; CDR3 DNA: TGTGCCAGCAGCTTCAACAGAAACAATGAAAAACTGTTTTTT; CDR3 protein: CASSFNRNNEKLFF
clone size: .; V gene: TRBV7-9; J gene: TRBJ1-1; D gene: .; CDR3 DNA: TGTGCCAGCAGCTTGGAGTTCTCCCCTGAAGCTTTCTTT; CDR3 protein: CASSLEFSPEAFF
clone size: .; V gene: TRBV28; J gene: TRBJ2-3; D gene: TRBD1; CDR3 DNA: TGTGCCAGTCTAGCACAGGGGGCGGAGGATACGCAGTATTTT; CDR3 protein: CASLAQGAEDTQYF
clone size: .; V gene: TRBV5-1; J gene: TRBJ2-1; D gene: .; CDR3 DNA: TGCGCCAGCAGCTTGGCCCGAGGTGAGCAGTTCTTC; CDR3 protein: CASSLARGEQFF
clone size: .; V gene: TRBV2; J gene: TRBJ2-5; D gene: TRBD2; CDR3 DNA: TGTGCCAGCAGCCCCGGGACTAGCGGGGGGGAAGAGACCCAGTACTTC; CDR3 protein: CASSPGTSGGEETQYF
clone size: .; V gene: TRBV21-1; J gene: TRBJ1-5; D gene: .; CDR3 DNA: TGTGCCAGCAGCATGCGGACAGGGGTCCCATATAGCAATCAGCCCCAGCATTTT; CDR3 protein: CASSMRTGVPYSNQPQHF
clone size: .; V gene: TRBV3-1/TRBV3-2; J gene: TRBJ2-1; D gene: TRBD2; CDR3 DNA: TGTGCCAGCAGCCCCAGCGGGAGAGGTTACAATGAGCAGTTCTTC; CDR3 protein: CASSPSGRGYNEQFF
clone size: .; V gene: TRBV30; J gene: TRBJ2-3; D gene: TRBD2; CDR3 DNA: TGTGCCTGGAGCCTTGGGACTAGCGGACGTGGCACAGATACGCAGTATTTT; CDR3 protein: CAWSLGTSGRGTDTQYF
clone size: .; V gene: TRBV7-2; J gene: TRBJ1-6; D gene: .; CDR3 DNA: TGTGCCAGCAGCCTCAGGACGGGGAGTAATTCACCCCTCCACTTT; CDR3 protein: CASSLRTGSNSPLHF
clone size: .; V gene: TRBV19; J gene: TRBJ2-1; D gene: TRBD1; CDR3 DNA: TGTGCCAGTATGTCCCCCGGGACAGTCCACAATGAGCAGTTCTTC; CDR3 protein: CASMSPGTVHNEQFF
clone size: .; V gene: TRBV10-2; J gene: TRBJ1-3; D gene: .; CDR3 DNA: TGCGCCAGCACCCCGGGTTTTAGCTCTGGAAACACCATATATTTT; CDR3 protein: CASTPGFSSGNTIYF
clone size: .; V gene: TRBV27; J gene: TRBJ1-1; D gene: TRBD1; CDR3 DNA: TGTGCCAGTAGACAGGGAGGAACTGAAGCTTTCTTT; CDR3 protein: CASRQGGTEAFF
clone size: once; V gene: TRBV19; J gene: TRBJ1-4; D gene: TRBD1; CDR3 DNA: TGTGCCAGTAGTCCCCCGGGACAGGCTAATGAAAAACTGTTTTTT; CDR3 protein: CASSPPGQANEKLFF